Below, one T cell receptor (beta chain) is given with its context. The antigen remains unidentified. This sample stems from a study of cytomegalovirus exposure and HLA in healthy donors. At the level of the study: HLA-typed donors were the source of approximately 85 million unique TCRs, which an early data release held.

Vbeta (60) and Jbeta (13) primers were used in the PCR. Generated by immunoSEQ multiplex PCR, the TCRdb table keeps only in-frame clones and is missing some. The table lists roughly 140,000 clones, roughly 79% of them singletons. Germline CDR1 reads DFQATT; CDR2 reads SNEGSKA (reference sequence). The V end was cut by 6 bases, the J end by 1 base, with 6 bases between. CDR3 length equals 11 residues. Study results and caveats: The number of N-insertions in an Asian-associated ancestry cluster was reportedly below the roughly 660-donor mean in a later analysis. As immune exposure information, only CMV serostatus was available. Later work associated 16,951 TCR beta sequences with HLA alleles at 0.05 false discovery rate.

The receptor was derived from a male donor in good health and CMV-seronegative. This chain connects TRBV20-1 to TRBJ1-1; D remains ambiguous. Sequencing was performed on PBMCs. DNA for the CDR3: TGCAGTGCCGGCGGGAACACTGAAGCTTTCTTT. It yields the protein CSAGGNTEAFF.